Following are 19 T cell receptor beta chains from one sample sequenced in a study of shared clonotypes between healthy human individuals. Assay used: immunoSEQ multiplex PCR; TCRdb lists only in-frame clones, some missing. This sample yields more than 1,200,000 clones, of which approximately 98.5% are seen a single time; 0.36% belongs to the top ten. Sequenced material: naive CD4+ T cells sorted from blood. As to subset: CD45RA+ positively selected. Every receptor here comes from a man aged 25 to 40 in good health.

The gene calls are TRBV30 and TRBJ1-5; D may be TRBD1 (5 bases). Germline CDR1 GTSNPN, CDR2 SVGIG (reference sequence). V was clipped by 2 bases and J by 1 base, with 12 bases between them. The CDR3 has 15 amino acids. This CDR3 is CAWSFDRVSNQPQHF. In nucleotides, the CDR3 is TGTGCCTGGAGTTTCGACAGAGTAAGCAATCAGCCCCAGCATTTT.

CDR3 sequence reads: CASGAGGPEVQFF. The CDR3 DNA is TGTGCCAGCGGGGCCGGAGGGCCCGAGGTGCAGTTCTTC. This sequence joins TRBV2 and TRBJ2-1; D might be TRBD2 (6 bases). The CDR3 extends over 13 amino acids. Looked up from germline, CDR1 is SNHLY and CDR2 is FYNNEI. V was trimmed by 8 bases and J by 12 bases, leaving 20 bases between them.

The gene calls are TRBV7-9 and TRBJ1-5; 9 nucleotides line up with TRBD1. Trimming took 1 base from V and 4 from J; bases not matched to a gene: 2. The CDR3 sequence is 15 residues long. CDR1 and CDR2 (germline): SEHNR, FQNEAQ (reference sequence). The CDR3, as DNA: TGTGCCAGCAGCTTAGGGACAGGGGAAAATCAGCCCCAGCATTTT. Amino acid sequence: CASSLGTGENQPQHF.

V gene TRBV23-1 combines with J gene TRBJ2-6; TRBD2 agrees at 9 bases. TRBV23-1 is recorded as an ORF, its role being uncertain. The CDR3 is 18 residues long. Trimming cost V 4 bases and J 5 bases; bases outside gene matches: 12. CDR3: CASSLREGRILRANVLTF. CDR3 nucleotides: TGCGCCAGCAGTCTGCGGGAGGGCCGAATCCTCAGGGCCAACGTCCTGACTTTC.

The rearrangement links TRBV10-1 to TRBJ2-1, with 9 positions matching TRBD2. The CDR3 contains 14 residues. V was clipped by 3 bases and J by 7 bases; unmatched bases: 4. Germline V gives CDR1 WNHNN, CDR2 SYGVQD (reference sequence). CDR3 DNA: TGCGCCAGCAGTGAAAGGCTAGCGGGGAATGAGCAGTTCTTC. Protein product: CASSERLAGNEQFF.

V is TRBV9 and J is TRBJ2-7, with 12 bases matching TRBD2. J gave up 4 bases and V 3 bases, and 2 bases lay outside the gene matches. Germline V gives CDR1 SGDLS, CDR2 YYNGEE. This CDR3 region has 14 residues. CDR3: CASSASGRAYEQYF. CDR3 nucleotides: TGTGCCAGCAGCGCTAGCGGGAGGGCTTACGAGCAGTACTTC.

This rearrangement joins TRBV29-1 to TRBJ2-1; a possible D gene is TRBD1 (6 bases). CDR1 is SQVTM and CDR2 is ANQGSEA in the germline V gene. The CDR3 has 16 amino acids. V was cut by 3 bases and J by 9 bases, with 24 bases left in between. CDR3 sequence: CSVDAGWGTLRSEQFF. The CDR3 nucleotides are TGCAGCGTTGATGCGGGTTGGGGGACACTCCGGAGTGAGCAGTTCTTC.

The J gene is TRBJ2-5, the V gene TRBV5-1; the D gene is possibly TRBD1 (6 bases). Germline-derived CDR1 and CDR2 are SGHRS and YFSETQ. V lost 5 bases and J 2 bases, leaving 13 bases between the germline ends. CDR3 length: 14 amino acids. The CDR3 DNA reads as TGCGCCAGCAGGCGGGTCGGACAGCAAGAGACCCAGTACTTC. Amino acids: CASRRVGQQETQYF.

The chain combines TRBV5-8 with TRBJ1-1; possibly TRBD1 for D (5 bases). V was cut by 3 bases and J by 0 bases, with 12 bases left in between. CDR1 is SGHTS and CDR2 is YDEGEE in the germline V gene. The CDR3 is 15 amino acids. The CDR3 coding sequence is TGTGCCAGCAGCTGGGGGAACGGGGTGAACACTGAAGCTTTCTTT. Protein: CASSWGNGVNTEAFF. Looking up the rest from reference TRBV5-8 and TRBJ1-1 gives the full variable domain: EAGVTQSPTHLIKTRGQQATLRCSPISGHTSVYWYQQALGLGLQFLLWYDEGEERNRGNFPPRFSGRQFPNYSSELNVNALELEDSALYLCASSWGNGVNTEAFFGQGTRLTVV.

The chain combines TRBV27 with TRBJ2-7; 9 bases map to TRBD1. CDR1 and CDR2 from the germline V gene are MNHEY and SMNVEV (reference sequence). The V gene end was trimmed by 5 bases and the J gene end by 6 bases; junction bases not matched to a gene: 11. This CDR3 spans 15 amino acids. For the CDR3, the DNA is TGTGCCAGCAGTGCAACCGGGACAGGGACCTCCGAGCAGTACTTC. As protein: CASSATGTGTSEQYF.

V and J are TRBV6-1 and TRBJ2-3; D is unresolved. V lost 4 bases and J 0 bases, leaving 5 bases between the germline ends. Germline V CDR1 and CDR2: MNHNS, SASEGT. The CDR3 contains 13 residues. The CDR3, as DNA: TGTGCCAGCAGTGTGCACAGCACAGATACGCAGTATTTT. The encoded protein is CASSVHSTDTQYF.

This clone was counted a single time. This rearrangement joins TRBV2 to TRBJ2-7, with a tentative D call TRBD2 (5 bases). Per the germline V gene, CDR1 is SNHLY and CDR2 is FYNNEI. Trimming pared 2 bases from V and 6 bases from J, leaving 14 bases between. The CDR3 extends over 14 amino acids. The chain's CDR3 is CASSESYRGTEQYF. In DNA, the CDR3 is TGTGCCAGCAGTGAATCTTATCGGGGAACCGAGCAGTACTTC.

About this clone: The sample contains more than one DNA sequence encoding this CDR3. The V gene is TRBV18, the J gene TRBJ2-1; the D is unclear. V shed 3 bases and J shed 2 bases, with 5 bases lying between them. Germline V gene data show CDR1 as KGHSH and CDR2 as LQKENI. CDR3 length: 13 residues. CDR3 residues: CASSPSTYNEQFF. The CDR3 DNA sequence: TGTGCCAGCTCACCCTCGACCTACAATGAGCAGTTCTTC.

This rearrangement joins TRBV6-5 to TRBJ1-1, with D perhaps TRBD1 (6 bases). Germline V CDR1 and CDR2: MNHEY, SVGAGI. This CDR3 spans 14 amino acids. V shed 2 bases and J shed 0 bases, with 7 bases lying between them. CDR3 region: CASSYRTVNTEAFF. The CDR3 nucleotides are TGTGCCAGCAGTTACCGGACAGTGAACACTGAAGCTTTCTTT.

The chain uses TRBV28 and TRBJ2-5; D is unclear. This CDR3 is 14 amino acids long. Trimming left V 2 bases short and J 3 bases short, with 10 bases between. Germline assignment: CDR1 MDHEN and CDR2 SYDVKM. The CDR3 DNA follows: TGTGCCAGCAGTTTACTTCCGTTAGAAGAGACCCAGTACTTC. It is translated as CASSLLPLEETQYF.

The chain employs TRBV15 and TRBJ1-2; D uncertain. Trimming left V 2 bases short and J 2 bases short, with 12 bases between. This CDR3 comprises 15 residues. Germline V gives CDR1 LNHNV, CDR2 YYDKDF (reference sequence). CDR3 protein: CATSRHLQANYGYTF. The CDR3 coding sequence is TGTGCCACCAGCAGACACCTTCAGGCGAACTATGGCTACACCTTC.

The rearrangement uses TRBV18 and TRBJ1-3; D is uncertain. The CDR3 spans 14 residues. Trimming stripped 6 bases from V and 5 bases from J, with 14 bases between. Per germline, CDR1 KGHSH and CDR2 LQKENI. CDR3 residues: CASSLIGNRNTIYF. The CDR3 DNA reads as TGTGCCAGCTCTCTTATCGGGAACCGAAACACCATATATTTT.

CDR3 loop: CASRLDVNTEAFF. The CDR3 DNA is TGTGCCAGCAGGTTGGACGTAAACACTGAAGCTTTCTTT. The chain couples TRBV2 to TRBJ1-1; D gene ambiguous. The V and J ends lost 6 bases and 2 bases respectively, with 10 bases between them. The V gene's germline CDR1 is SNHLY and CDR2 FYNNEI. The CDR3 is 13 residues long. The entire variable domain, with the rest obtained from reference TRBV2 and TRBJ1-1, is as follows: EPEVTQTPSHQVTQMGQEVILRCVPISNHLYFYWYRQILGQKVEFLVSFYNNEISEKSEIFDDQFSVERPDGSNFTLKIRSTKLEDSAMYFCASRLDVNTEAFFGQGTRLTVV.

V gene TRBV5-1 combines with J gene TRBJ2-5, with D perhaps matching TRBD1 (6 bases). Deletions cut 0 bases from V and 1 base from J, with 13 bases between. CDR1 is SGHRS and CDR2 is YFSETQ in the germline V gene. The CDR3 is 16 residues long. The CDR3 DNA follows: TGCGCCAGCAGCTTGGTCAGGGGTCAGGGCCAAGAGACCCAGTACTTC. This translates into CASSLVRGQGQETQYF.